A single sample is the source of the 20 T cell receptor beta chains below, sequenced in a study of T cell responses to AZD1222 COVID-19 vaccine. Repertoires were generated with immunoSEQ multiplex PCR, while TCRdb's copy carries only in-frame clones and drops some. This table holds some 95,000 clones, 65% to 90% found once. The sequenced sample was peripheral blood, obtained on day 0 of AZD1222 vaccination. These receptors all stem from an adult in good health.

This chain uses TRBV11-3 with TRBJ2-2, with a possible D match to TRBD2 (6 bases). CDR1 is SGHNT, CDR2 YENEEA, per germline. The CDR3 contains 16 residues. The V end was cut by 5 bases, the J end by 2 bases, with 15 bases between. This CDR3 is CASSHGTVGNTGELFF. DNA of the CDR3: TGTGCCAGCAGCCACGGGACTGTTGGAAACACCGGGGAGCTGTTTTTT.

This rearrangement joins TRBV27 to TRBJ2-1, with 10 bases matching TRBD2. The CDR3 is 16 amino acids. The V segment lost 5 bases and the J segment 4 bases; nucleotides outside the gene matches: 8. Germline-derived CDR1 and CDR2 are MNHEY and SMNVEV (reference sequence). The CDR3 coding sequence is TGTGCCAGCAGTCCCCCTAGCGGGAGATTATACAATGAGCAGTTCTTC. Encoded protein: CASSPPSGRLYNEQFF.

This clone was counted a single time. The chain uses TRBV7-2 and TRBJ2-7, with 8 bases aligning to TRBD1. The germline V gene encodes CDR1 SGHTA and CDR2 FQGNSA. The V segment lost 5 bases and the J segment 7 bases; nucleotides outside the gene matches: 13. CDR3 size: 15 residues. In DNA, the CDR3 is TGTGCCAGCAGCACCCAGACAGGGGCCGGGGGAGAGCAGTACTTC. This translates into CASSTQTGAGGEQYF.

This chain uses TRBV13 with TRBJ2-1, with D possibly being TRBD2 (5 bases). Trimming cost V 4 bases and J 8 bases, with 12 bases left between them. Germline CDR1 is PRHDT and CDR2 is FYEKMQ (reference sequence). CDR3 length: 13 amino acids. The CDR3 loop is CASSSRGWDEQFF. The CDR3 DNA sequence: TGTGCCAGCAGCTCCCGGGGATGGGATGAGCAGTTCTTC.

This clone was observed once. The same CDR3 can be traced to other DNA sequences in this sample. The chain carries TRBV9 and TRBJ2-5, with TRBD2 identical over 7 bases. Trimming at V came to 0 bases and at J to 0 bases, leaving 2 bases not matched to a gene. From germline, CDR1 is SGDLS and CDR2 YYNGEE. The CDR3 runs to 15 residues. CDR3 region: CASSVASGDQETQYF. The CDR3, as DNA: TGTGCCAGCAGCGTAGCTAGCGGAGACCAAGAGACCCAGTACTTC.

This clone turned up a few times. The J gene is TRBJ1-2, the V gene TRBV14; no firm D call. V lost 0 bases to trimming and J lost 3 bases, with 5 bases between them. The CDR3 is 13 residues long. Germline lookup yields CDR1 SGHDN and CDR2 FVKESK. This chain's CDR3 is CASSQEADYGYTF. As DNA, the CDR3 is TGTGCCAGCAGCCAAGAGGCGGACTATGGCTACACCTTC.

This chain connects TRBV27 to TRBJ1-1, with D unresolved. The CDR3 contains 13 residues. V lost 5 bases and J lost 7, with 14 bases in between. Looked up from germline, CDR1 is MNHEY and CDR2 is SMNVEV (reference sequence). The CDR3 DNA reads as TGTGCCAGCAGTATACTTAGAGGAGATGAAGCTTTCTTT. This gives the protein CASSILRGDEAFF.

The chain combines TRBV30 with TRBJ1-4, with a possible D match to TRBD1 (5 bases). The CDR3 is 15 amino acids. The V gene's germline CDR1 is GTSNPN and CDR2 SVGIG (reference sequence). V lost 2 bases and J 3 bases, leaving 13 bases between the germline ends. The CDR3 reads CAWSPQRGPNEKLFF. The CDR3 DNA reads as TGTGCCTGGAGTCCCCAGAGGGGCCCTAATGAAAAACTGTTTTTT.

The J gene is TRBJ2-1, the V gene TRBV14, with 9 positions matching TRBD2. Germline CDR1 is SGHDN and CDR2 is FVKESK. The V segment lost 2 bases and the J segment 7 bases; nucleotides outside the gene matches: 9. This CDR3 is built from 16 residues. The chain's CDR3 is CASSQQLAGVGNEQFF. CDR3 nucleotide sequence: TGTGCCAGCAGCCAACAATTAGCGGGAGTTGGGAATGAGCAGTTCTTC.

The V gene is TRBV27, the J gene TRBJ1-5, with D possibly TRBD1 on 5 matching bases. Germline CDR1 and CDR2: MNHEY and SMNVEV (reference sequence). The length of the CDR3 is 13 residues. V was cut by 2 bases and J by 6 bases, with 8 bases left in between. CDR3 nucleotides: TGTGCCAGCAGTTTAGGGGGTCCTCAGCCCCAGCATTTT. Its protein product is CASSLGGPQPQHF.

The chain links TRBV6-5 to TRBJ1-5; D is unclear. CDR1 is MNHEY and CDR2 is SVGAGI in the germline V gene. The CDR3 extends over 13 amino acids. Trimming pared 9 bases from V and 7 bases from J, leaving 16 bases between. The CDR3 reads CASTQDLGQPQHF. The DNA for the CDR3 is TGTGCCAGTACCCAGGACCTAGGCCAGCCCCAGCATTTT.

The chain is built from TRBV29-1 and TRBJ2-1; D possibly corresponds to TRBD1 (5 bases). Germline V CDR1 and CDR2: SQVTM, ANQGSEA. CDR3 size: 15 residues. Trimming pared 0 bases from V and 0 bases from J, leaving 9 bases between. In nucleotides, the CDR3 is TGCAGCGTTGAAGAGGGGCAGGGCTCCTACAATGAGCAGTTCTTC. It specifies CSVEEGQGSYNEQFF.

J is TRBJ2-5 and V is TRBV13; 7 nucleotides line up with TRBD2. V trimming: 3 bases; J trimming: 1 base; junction bases outside the gene matches: 8. CDR1 and CDR2 (germline): PRHDT, FYEKMQ (reference sequence). The CDR3 covers 16 residues. This CDR3 is CASSFLGERGQETQYF. In DNA, the CDR3 is TGTGCCAGCAGCTTCTTAGGGGAGCGGGGCCAAGAGACCCAGTACTTC.

The chain has TRBV6-6 and TRBJ2-2; the D gene is possibly TRBD2 (6 bases). V was pared by 5 bases and J by 3 bases, with 19 bases between. Germline CDR1 reads MNHNY; CDR2 reads SVGAGI (reference sequence). This CDR3 is built from 17 residues. CDR3 loop: CASSPQGWGDYTGELFF. CDR3 DNA: TGTGCCAGCAGTCCCCAGGGTTGGGGGGATTACACCGGGGAGCTGTTTTTT.

The genes are TRBV7-2 and TRBJ1-1; weak D call: TRBD1 (5 bases). CDR1 and CDR2 from the germline V gene are SGHTA and FQGNSA. Between the trimmed V and J ends, which lost 3 bases and 9 bases, there was a span of 17 bases. The CDR3 contains 14 residues. DNA of the CDR3: TGTGCCAGCAGCTTCGGAGGGGCGCCCCTTCAAGCTTTCTTT. Its translation is CASSFGGAPLQAFF.

This rearrangement joins TRBV5-8 to TRBJ2-5, with unresolved D. The ends were cut back, 6 bases at V and 1 base at J, with 10 bases in the middle. In germline, CDR1 is SGHTS, CDR2 YDEGEE. CDR3 length equals 13 residues. The CDR3 nucleotides read TGTGCCAGCACCTTCCGGCTCCAAGAGACCCAGTACTTC. Its protein product is CASTFRLQETQYF.

The CDR3 coding sequence is TGTGCCAGCAGCCATGGGGGCAATCAGCCCCAGCATTTT. This gives the protein CASSHGGNQPQHF. The V and J genes are TRBV16 and TRBJ1-5; D not resolved. Germline values: CDR1 KGHSY, CDR2 FQNENV. This CDR3 spans 13 amino acids. The V and J ends lost 3 bases and 2 bases respectively, with 5 bases between them.

This clone was seen a single time. CDR3: CASSLTQRTRAETQYF. The CDR3 coding sequence is TGTGCCAGCAGCTTAACCCAGAGGACTAGAGCAGAGACCCAGTACTTC. The rearrangement uses TRBV7-6 and TRBJ2-5; the match to TRBD2 covers 7 bases. Germline V gene data show CDR1 as SGHVS and CDR2 as FNYEAQ. Trimming cost V 2 bases and J 4 bases; bases outside gene matches: 10. The CDR3 totals 16 residues.

This clone has only a few counts. The chain uses TRBV7-9 and TRBJ1-2, with a weak D call TRBD1 (5 bases). Trimming took off 4 bases at V and 5 bases at J, with 11 bases between the two ends. Germline CDR1 reads SEHNR; CDR2 reads FQNEAQ (reference sequence). CDR3 length equals 13 residues. The DNA for the CDR3 is TGTGCCAGCAGCTCGACAGCCCCGTATGGCTACACCTTC. Translating it yields CASSSTAPYGYTF.

The gene calls are TRBV5-1 and TRBJ2-2; 7 bases map to TRBD2. The CDR3 consists of 15 residues. Germline trimming cut 3 bases from V and 0 bases from J; bases unmatched to any gene: 2. Germline loops: CDR1 SGHRS, CDR2 YFSETQ. Written as DNA, the CDR3 is TGCGCCAGCAGCTCTAGCGGAGCGAACACCGGGGAGCTGTTTTTT. This gives the protein CASSSSGANTGELFF.